The 6 T cell receptor beta chains below come from one sample, sequenced in a study of naive and memory T cell subsets. Study results and limitations: Possibly reflecting memory cells re-expressing CD45RA, a few larger clonotypes occurred in naive repertoires, especially CD8.

Both TRBC1 and TRBC2 were covered by a beta constant-region primer of two equimolar oligonucleotides. Four rounds of PCR amplified the ligated cDNA using nested alpha and beta constant-region primers plus SP2. TCRdb re-called the UMI-ligation and nested PCR reads through MiXCR, storing one row per CDR3 protein. Here the sample spans about 100,000 distinct CDR3 sequences, around 15% being singletons. Antigens for these TCRs are unknown. The sequenced material came from naive CD8+ T cells from blood. The receptors stem from a human donor in good health.

This clonotype has at least ten counts. The rearrangement uses TRBV18 and TRBJ1-4; 8 bases are shared with TRBD1. Germline V gene sequence: CDR1 KGHSH, CDR2 LQKENI. CDR3 length: 15 amino acids. The junction had 9 bases not matched to a gene; V was cut back by 6 bases and J by 6 bases. The CDR3 reads CASSQGQGSYEKLFF. CDR3 DNA: TGTGCCAGCTCGCAAGGACAGGGAAGTTATGAAAAACTGTTTTTT.

This clonotype appeared a few times. The CDR3: CASSYGTSDGYTF. As DNA, the CDR3 is TGTGCCAGCAGTTACGGGACGAGTGATGGCTACACCTTC. This sequence joins TRBV6-6 and TRBJ1-2, with D possibly matching TRBD1 (5 bases). The germline V gene encodes CDR1 MNHNY and CDR2 SVGAGI (reference sequence). V shed 2 bases and J shed 6 bases, with 10 bases lying between them. This CDR3 region has 13 residues.

The V call is TRBV4-3, the J call TRBJ1-2; D is perhaps TRBD1 (5 bases). V gave up 0 bases and J gave up 4 bases, with 21 bases separating them. This CDR3 region has 18 residues. Germline lookup yields CDR1 LGHNA and CDR2 YSLEER. The CDR3 region has the DNA TGCGCCAGCAGCCAAGAGGACAACTACTCGCTTCTATTCTATGGCTACACCTTC. This translates into CASSQEDNYSLLFYGYTF.

Only a few counts were recorded for this clonotype. The V call is TRBV27, the J call TRBJ2-7; 9 bases fit TRBD2. V shed 2 bases and J 2 bases; nucleotides not matched to a gene: 4. Germline V CDR1 and CDR2: MNHEY, SMNVEV (reference sequence). This CDR3 is 15 amino acids long. The CDR3 region is CASSLIASGAYEQYF. CDR3 DNA sequence: TGTGCCAGCAGTTTAATTGCTAGCGGGGCCTACGAGCAGTACTTC.

This clonotype was seen a few times. The gene calls are TRBV7-9 and TRBJ2-7; TRBD1 or TRBD2 may be the D gene (5 bases each). The CDR3 is 16 residues long. Germline CDR1 is SEHNR and CDR2 is FQNEAQ (reference sequence). The V gene lost 5 bases and the J gene lost 3 bases, with 20 bases spanning the gap. CDR3 nucleotide sequence: TGTGCCAGCAGCGGAAACTGGGAGACAGAAATCTACGAGCAGTACTTC. It specifies CASSGNWETEIYEQYF.

The J gene is TRBJ2-2, the V gene TRBV7-9; D is ambiguous. The CDR3 length is 12 residues. CDR1 and CDR2 from the germline V gene are SEHNR and FQNEAQ (reference sequence). V was pared by 0 bases and J by 7 bases, with 3 bases between. CDR3 loop: CASSLALGELFF. The CDR3 DNA is TGTGCCAGCAGCTTAGCCCTCGGGGAGCTGTTTTTT.